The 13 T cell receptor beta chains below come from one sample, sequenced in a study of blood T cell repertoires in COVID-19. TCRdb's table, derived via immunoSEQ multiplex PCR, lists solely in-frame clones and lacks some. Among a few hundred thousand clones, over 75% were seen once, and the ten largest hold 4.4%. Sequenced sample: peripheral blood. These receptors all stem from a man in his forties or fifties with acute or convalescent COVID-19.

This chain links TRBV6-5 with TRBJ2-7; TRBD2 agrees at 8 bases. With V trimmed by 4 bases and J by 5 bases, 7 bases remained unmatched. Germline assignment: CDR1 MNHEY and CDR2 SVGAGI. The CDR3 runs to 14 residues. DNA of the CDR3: TGTGCCAGCAGTTTGGACGGGGGGGCCAACGAGCAGTACTTC. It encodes CASSLDGGANEQYF.

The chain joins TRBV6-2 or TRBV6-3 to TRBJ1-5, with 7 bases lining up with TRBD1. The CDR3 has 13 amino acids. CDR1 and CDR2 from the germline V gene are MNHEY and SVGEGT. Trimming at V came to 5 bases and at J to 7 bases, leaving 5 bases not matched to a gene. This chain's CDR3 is CASSLTGTQPQHF. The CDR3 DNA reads TGTGCCAGCAGTCTGACAGGGACCCAGCCCCAGCATTTT.

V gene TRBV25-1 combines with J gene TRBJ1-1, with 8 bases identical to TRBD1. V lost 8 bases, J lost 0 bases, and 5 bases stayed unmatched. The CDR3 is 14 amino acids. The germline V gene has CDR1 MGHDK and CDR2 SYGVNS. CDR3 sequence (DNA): TGTGCCAGCGTGGGACAGGCATTGAACACTGAAGCTTTCTTT. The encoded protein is CASVGQALNTEAFF.

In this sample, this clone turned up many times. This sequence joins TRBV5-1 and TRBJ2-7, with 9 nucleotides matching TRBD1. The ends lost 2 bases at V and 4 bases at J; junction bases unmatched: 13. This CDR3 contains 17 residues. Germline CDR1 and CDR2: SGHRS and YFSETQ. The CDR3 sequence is CASSLQGTGSKGYEQYF. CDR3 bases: TGCGCCAGCAGCTTACAAGGGACAGGGAGTAAAGGATACGAGCAGTACTTC.

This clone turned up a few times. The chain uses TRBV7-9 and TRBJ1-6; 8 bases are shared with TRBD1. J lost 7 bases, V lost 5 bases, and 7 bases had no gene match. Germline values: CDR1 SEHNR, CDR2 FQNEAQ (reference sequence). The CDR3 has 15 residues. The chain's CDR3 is CASSARTGNNSPLHF. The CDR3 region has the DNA TGTGCCAGCAGCGCACGGACAGGGAACAATTCACCCCTCCACTTT.

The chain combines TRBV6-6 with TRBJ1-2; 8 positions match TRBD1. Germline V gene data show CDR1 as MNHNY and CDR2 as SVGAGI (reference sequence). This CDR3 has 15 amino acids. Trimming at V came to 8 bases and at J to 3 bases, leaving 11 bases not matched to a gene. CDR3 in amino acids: CASGYGQGLHYGYTF. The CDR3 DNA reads TGTGCCAGCGGATACGGACAGGGACTACACTATGGCTACACCTTC.

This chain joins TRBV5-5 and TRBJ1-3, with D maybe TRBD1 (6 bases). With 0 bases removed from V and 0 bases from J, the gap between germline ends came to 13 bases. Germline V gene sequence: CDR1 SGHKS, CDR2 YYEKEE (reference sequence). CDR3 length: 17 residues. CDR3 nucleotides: TGTGCCAGCAGCTTGGATAACCAGGGGATCTCTGGAAACACCATATATTTT. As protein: CASSLDNQGISGNTIYF.

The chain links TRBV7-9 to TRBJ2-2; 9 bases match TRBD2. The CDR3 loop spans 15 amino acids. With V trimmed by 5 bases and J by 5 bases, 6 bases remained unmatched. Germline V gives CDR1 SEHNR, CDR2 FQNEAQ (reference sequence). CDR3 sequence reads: CASSPRGGLTGELFF. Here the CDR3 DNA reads TGTGCCAGCAGCCCGCGGGGGGGCCTTACCGGGGAGCTGTTTTTT. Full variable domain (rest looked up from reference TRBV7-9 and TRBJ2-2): DTGVSQNPRHKITKRGQNVTFRCDPISEHNRLYWYRQTLGQGPEFLTYFQNEAQLEKSRLLSDRFSAERPKGSFSTLEIQRTEQGDSAMYLCASSPRGGLTGELFFGEGSRLTVL.

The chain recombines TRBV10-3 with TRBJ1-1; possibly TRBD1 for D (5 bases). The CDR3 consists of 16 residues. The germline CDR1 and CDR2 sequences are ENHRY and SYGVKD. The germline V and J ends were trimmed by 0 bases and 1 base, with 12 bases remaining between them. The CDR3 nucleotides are TGTGCCATCAGTGAGTCGGAAGGGGCGCGGAACACTGAAGCTTTCTTT. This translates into CAISESEGARNTEAFF.

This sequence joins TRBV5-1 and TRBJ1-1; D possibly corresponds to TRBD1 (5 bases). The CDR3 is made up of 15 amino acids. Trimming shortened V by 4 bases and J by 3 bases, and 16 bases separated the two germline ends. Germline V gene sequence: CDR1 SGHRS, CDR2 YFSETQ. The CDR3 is CASSPLAGPYTEAFF. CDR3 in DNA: TGCGCCAGCAGCCCCCTGGCGGGACCGTACACTGAAGCTTTCTTT.

CDR3 residues: CASSLPRGTDTQYF. CDR3 DNA: TGTGCCAGCAGCTTGCCCCGGGGGACAGATACGCAGTATTTT. V usage is TRBV5-5 and J usage is TRBJ2-3; TRBD2 is a possible D gene (6 bases). The CDR3 is 14 residues long. Trimming cost V 1 base and J 3 bases, with 9 bases left between them. Germline CDR1 is SGHKS and CDR2 is YYEKEE (reference sequence). The complete variable domain, with remaining parts taken from reference TRBV5-5 and TRBJ2-3, reads DAGVTQSPTHLIKTRGQQVTLRCSPISGHKSVSWYQQVLGQGPQFIFQYYEKEERGRGNFPDRFSARQFPNYSSELNVNALLLGDSALYLCASSLPRGTDTQYFGPGTRLTVL.

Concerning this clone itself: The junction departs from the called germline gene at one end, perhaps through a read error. CDR3 sequence (DNA): TGTGCCAGCAGCTTAGCCCCGGGTGGCATTAGCAGTCAGCCCCAGCATTTT. Its protein product is CASSLAPGGISSQPQHF. The chain carries TRBV7-9 and TRBJ1-5, with D hard to call. The germline V gene encodes CDR1 SEHNR and CDR2 FQNEAQ (reference sequence). CDR3 length equals 17 residues.

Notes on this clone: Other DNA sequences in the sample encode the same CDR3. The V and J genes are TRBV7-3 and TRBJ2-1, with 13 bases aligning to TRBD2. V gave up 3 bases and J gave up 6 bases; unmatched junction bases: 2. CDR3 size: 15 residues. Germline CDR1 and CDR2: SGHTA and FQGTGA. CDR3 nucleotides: TGTGCCAGCAGCTTGGGACTAGCGGGGCGCAATGAGCAGTTCTTC. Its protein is CASSLGLAGRNEQFF. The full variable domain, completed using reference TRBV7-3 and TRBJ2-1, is GAGVSQTPSNKVTEKGKYVELRCDPISGHTALYWYRQSLGQGPEFLIYFQGTGAADDSGLPNDRFFAVRPEGSVSTLKIQRTERGDSAVYLCASSLGLAGRNEQFFGPGTRLTVL.